A single TCR beta chain is shown here with its context. Produced via immunoSEQ multiplex PCR; TCRdb's table is partial and in-frame only. The data contain over 200,000 clones, 70% to 85% of them singletons. This CDR3 spans 11 amino acids. The sample belongs to a study of blood T cell repertoires in COVID-19. The wider study: T cells, B-cell-depleted T cells, or PBMCs provided the cDNA or gDNA that served as material.

The chain uses TRBV12-3 or TRBV12-4 and TRBJ2-1, with 7 bases that match TRBD2. Sequencing was performed on PBMCs or T cells enriched from blood (not recorded which). The sequence was obtained from a man aged 60 to 75 who had recovered from COVID-19. The CDR3 bases are TGTGTTAGCGGGCGATACGGCGAGCAGTTCTTC. Amino acids: CVSGRYGEQFF.